A single sample gave rise to the 20 T cell receptor beta chains below, sequenced in a study of T cell responses to AZD1222 COVID-19 vaccine. The method was immunoSEQ multiplex PCR; TCRdb's version includes in-frame clones alone and lacks a portion of them. This table has more than 50,000 clones, 84% appearing once. Specimen: peripheral blood, collected on day 0 of AZD1222 vaccination. The receptors shown here come from an adult in good health.

The sample holds a few counts of this clone. The chain links TRBV7-8 to TRBJ1-2; the match to TRBD1 covers 10 bases. The CDR3 runs to 17 residues. After removal of 3 bases from V and 3 bases from J, the junction contained 10 bases not matched to a gene. In germline, CDR1 is SGHVS, CDR2 FQNEAQ. The CDR3 loop reads CASSLGQGPRAYYGYTF. In DNA, the CDR3 is TGTGCCAGCAGCTTGGGACAGGGGCCGCGGGCATACTATGGCTACACCTTC.

The chain uses TRBV28 and TRBJ2-7; 7 nucleotides align to TRBD2. Unmatched junction bases numbered 7, after V lost 6 bases and J lost 2 bases. CDR3 length: 14 residues. Germline V gene lookup returns CDR1 MDHEN and CDR2 SYDVKM. CDR3 DNA: TGTGCCAGCAGCAATAGCGGGTTCCCCTACGAGCAGTACTTC. It specifies CASSNSGFPYEQYF.

The CDR3 region is CASSSNVRGLHF. The CDR3 DNA sequence: TGTGCCAGCTCATCTAACGTGCGAGGCCTCCACTTT. V usage is TRBV18 and J usage is TRBJ1-6; D is unclear. The CDR3 extends over 12 amino acids. V lost 5 bases and J 15 bases, leaving 14 bases between the germline ends. Germline V gene sequence: CDR1 KGHSH, CDR2 LQKENI.

The chain carries TRBV7-6 and TRBJ2-4; 7 bases match TRBD2. In germline, CDR1 is SGHVS, CDR2 FNYEAQ. V lost 7 bases to trimming and J lost 2 bases; unmatched junction nucleotides: 11. The CDR3 consists of 16 residues. The CDR3 region has the DNA TGTGCCAGCACTCGGCGGGAGATTGTAACCAAAAACATTCAGTACTTC. Its translation: CASTRREIVTKNIQYF.

This clone was recorded a few times. The rearrangement joins TRBV28 to TRBJ2-5; tentatively, D is TRBD1 (5 bases). Germline lookup yields CDR1 MDHEN and CDR2 SYDVKM. Trimming cost V 5 bases and J 7 bases, with 17 bases left between them. The CDR3 totals 14 residues. The CDR3 DNA follows: TGTGCCAGCAGTCCACCGACTGGACATGGGACCCAGTACTTC. It yields the protein CASSPPTGHGTQYF.

The CDR3 DNA sequence: TGTGCCAGCAGCATCGGGGGTGTTACAGATACGCAGTATTTT. Its protein is CASSIGGVTDTQYF. The V gene is TRBV9, the J gene TRBJ2-3; D is perhaps TRBD2 (6 bases). Trimming took off 4 bases at V and 3 bases at J, with 12 bases between the two ends. Germline CDR1 SGDLS, CDR2 YYNGEE. The CDR3 consists of 14 residues.

The chain recombines TRBV9 with TRBJ2-3, with 7 nucleotides matching TRBD2. V shed 1 base and J 0 bases; nucleotides not matched to a gene: 2. Germline values: CDR1 SGDLS, CDR2 YYNGEE. The CDR3 runs to 15 residues. CDR3 nucleotide sequence: TGTGCCAGCAGCGTAAGCGGGGCTAGCACAGATACGCAGTATTTT. This translates into CASSVSGASTDTQYF.

The chain recombines TRBV25-1 with TRBJ2-7; D unresolved. With 5 bases removed from V and 2 bases from J, the gap between germline ends came to 13 bases. The germline V gene has CDR1 MGHDK and CDR2 SYGVNS. The CDR3 is 14 amino acids. This CDR3 reads CASSTLSQTYEQYF. CDR3 nucleotides: TGTGCCAGCAGTACCCTGAGCCAAACCTACGAGCAGTACTTC.

This clone was counted a single time. The genes are TRBV7-3 and TRBJ1-1; D gene unclear. Looked up from germline, CDR1 is SGHTA and CDR2 is FQGTGA. The ends were cut back, 0 bases at V and 2 bases at J, with 10 bases in the middle. The CDR3 has 15 amino acids. CDR3 DNA: TGTGCCAGCAGCTTAACAGGATTTCCAAACACTGAAGCTTTCTTT. Translation gives CASSLTGFPNTEAFF.

The chain links TRBV3-1 (or the pseudogene TRBV3-2) to TRBJ1-2; D is undetermined. The V end lost 10 bases, the J end lost 4 bases, and 7 bases lay between the germline ends. CDR1 is LGHDT, CDR2 YNNKEL, per germline (reference sequence). CDR3 length equals 10 residues. CDR3 loop: CAIPGYGYTF. The CDR3 nucleotides read TGTGCCATCCCAGGCTATGGCTACACCTTC.

This chain uses TRBV3-1 (or the pseudogene TRBV3-2) with TRBJ1-3; TRBD1 agrees at 7 bases. Germline trimming cut 0 bases from V and 0 bases from J; bases unmatched to any gene: 8. The CDR3 length is 18 residues. Looked up from germline, CDR1 is LGHDT and CDR2 is YNNKEL (reference sequence). Here the CDR3 reads CASSQELTGEYSGNTIYF. DNA for the CDR3: TGTGCCAGCAGCCAAGAACTAACAGGGGAATACTCTGGAAACACCATATATTTT.

The gene calls are TRBV3-1 (or the pseudogene TRBV3-2) and TRBJ1-2; D unresolved. This CDR3 is built from 12 residues. Per the germline V gene, CDR1 is LGHDT and CDR2 is YNNKEL (reference sequence). The V end lost 1 base, the J end lost 8 bases, and 8 bases lay between the germline ends. This chain's CDR3 is CASSQAASGYTF. DNA of the CDR3: TGTGCCAGCAGCCAAGCCGCCTCGGGCTACACCTTC.

The chain recombines TRBV18 with TRBJ2-1, with TRBD2 as a possible D gene (7 bases). Germline CDR1 is KGHSH and CDR2 is LQKENI. The CDR3 is 17 residues long. Deletions cut 6 bases from V and 8 bases from J, with 26 bases between. For the CDR3, the DNA is TGTGCCAGCTCTAGAACAGGGATAGGGCGGCGGGAGTATGAGCAGTTCTTC. Translation gives CASSRTGIGRREYEQFF. Complete variable domain (other parts from reference TRBV18 and TRBJ2-1): NAGVMQNPRHLVRRRGQEARLRCSPMKGHSHVYWYRQLPEEGLKFMVYLQKENIIDESGMPKERFSAEFPKEGPSILRIQQVVRGDSAAYFCASSRTGIGRREYEQFFGPGTRLTVL.

J is TRBJ2-3 and V is TRBV10-3, with TRBD2 matching 9 bases. The CDR3 extends over 15 amino acids. CDR1 and CDR2 from the germline V gene are ENHRY and SYGVKD. The trim removed 6 bases at V and 6 bases at J, leaving 10 bases unmatched. CDR3 bases: TGTGCCATCAGGACTAGCGGACTCAGGATTGATACGCAGTATTTT. The encoded protein is CAIRTSGLRIDTQYF.

The genes are TRBV5-4 and TRBJ1-2; D ambiguous. This CDR3 region has 14 residues. Germline V lookup: CDR1 SGHNT, CDR2 YYREEE (reference sequence). V lost 0 bases and J lost 1, with 7 bases in between. This CDR3 reads CASSLAGINYGYTF. CDR3 coding DNA: TGTGCCAGCAGCTTGGCCGGAATTAACTATGGCTACACCTTC. Using reference TRBV5-4 and TRBJ1-2 for the parts outside the CDR3, the full variable domain is ETGVTQSPTHLIKTRGQQVTLRCSSQSGHNTVSWYQQALGQGPQFIFQYYREEENGRGNFPPRFSGLQFPNYSSELNVNALELDDSALYLCASSLAGINYGYTFGSGTRLTVV.

V and J are TRBV12-3 or TRBV12-4 and TRBJ1-2, with D possibly matching TRBD1 (5 bases). The germline V and J ends were trimmed by 4 bases and 8 bases, with 11 bases remaining between them. CDR3 length: 12 amino acids. CDR3 amino acids: CASSSTVIGYTF. For the CDR3, the DNA is TGTGCCAGCAGTTCGACAGTAATCGGCTACACCTTC.

This clone occurred a few times. The V call is TRBV7-2, the J call TRBJ1-2; possibly TRBD1 for D (5 bases). The CDR3 has 14 amino acids. V was cut by 4 bases and J by 0 bases, with 9 bases left in between. CDR1 and CDR2 (germline): SGHTA, FQGNSA. Written as DNA, the CDR3 is TGTGCCAGCAGCTCGGGACCTTCTAACTATGGCTACACCTTC. Translation: CASSSGPSNYGYTF.

This clone occurred once. The V gene is TRBV5-1, the J gene TRBJ2-1, with 7 bases that match TRBD1. Unmatched junction bases numbered 3, after V lost 0 bases and J lost 3 bases. The CDR3 consists of 15 residues. Germline V gives CDR1 SGHRS, CDR2 YFSETQ. As DNA, the CDR3 is TGCGCCAGCAGCTTGGAAGGACAGGACTACAATGAGCAGTTCTTC. This sequence encodes CASSLEGQDYNEQFF. Full variable domain (remainder filled in from reference TRBV5-1 and TRBJ2-1): KAGVTQTPRYLIKTRGQQVTLSCSPISGHRSVSWYQQTPGQGLQFLFEYFSETQRNKGNFPGRFSGRQFSNSRSEMNVSTLELGDSALYLCASSLEGQDYNEQFFGPGTRLTVL.

The rearrangement uses TRBV28 and TRBJ2-7; maybe TRBD1 (5 bases). Trimming removed 2 bases at V and 9 bases at J, with 14 bases between. Germline lookup yields CDR1 MDHEN and CDR2 SYDVKM. CDR3 length: 13 amino acids. The chain's CDR3 is CASSLIGAAPQYV. The CDR3 DNA follows: TGTGCCAGCAGTTTAATAGGGGCCGCGCCGCAGTACGTC.

The V and J genes are TRBV5-8 and TRBJ2-3; 7 bases line up with TRBD1. Germline V CDR1 and CDR2: SGHTS, YDEGEE. Germline trimming cut 8 bases from V and 0 bases from J; bases unmatched to any gene: 6. The CDR3 is 14 amino acids. The CDR3 loop reads CASLPGQSTDTQYF. The CDR3 DNA reads TGTGCCAGTCTTCCGGGACAGAGCACAGATACGCAGTATTTT.